This TCR beta chain appears in the sequencing data of a study of T cells in Graves' hyperthyroidism and ophthalmopathy. V shed 8 bases and J 4 bases; nucleotides not matched to a gene: 9. CDR1 and CDR2 from the germline V gene are SQVTM and ANQGSEA. The CDR3 is made up of 13 amino acids. Any patient presenting with uncontrolled infection, other autoimmune disease, pregnancy or lactation was left out. There were TCR beta CDR3 regions amplified from RNA transcripts. HTBI primers drove first-round RT-PCR of the TCR CDR3. Using its own MiXCR run on the multiplex PCR reads, TCRdb lists one record per CDR3 protein. Of about 840,000 distinct CDR3 sequences in the sample, roughly 37% were seen once.

The specimen was blood. The chain joins TRBV29-1 to TRBJ2-5; 8 nucleotides align to TRBD1. This TCR derives from a man between 18 and 29 years old with Graves' hyperthyroidism. The DNA of the CDR3 is TGCAGCTTAGAGAGACAGGGGACAGAGACCCAGTACTTC. Protein sequence: CSLERQGTETQYF.